This T cell receptor (beta chain) was sequenced in a study of regulatory T cells in long-lasting Graves disease. Trimming left V 5 bases short and J 0 bases short, with 16 bases between. This CDR3 comprises 16 residues. Germline lookup yields CDR1 MNHEY and CDR2 SVGEGT. Time point denoted: persistent/refractory GD, antithyroid drugs over 5 years with positive TRAb. The authors made the TCR library using RNA they extracted from PBMCs. This clonotype was counted a few times. Assembly of TCR beta libraries relied on iRepertoire HTBI primers together with Arm-PCR of CDR3 regions. TCRdb itself ran the multiplex PCR reads through MiXCR, one entry per CDR3 protein. Counted here are 500,000 to 800,000 distinct CDR3 sequences, approximately 29% occurring once; the ten biggest clones make up about two fifths.

This clonotype originated in a female donor with Graves disease. The input for sequencing was peripheral blood mononuclear cells (PBMCs), taken when the disease was refractory, from a patient treated with antithyroid drugs. The chain links TRBV6-2 or TRBV6-3 to TRBJ1-2, with D perhaps matching TRBD1 (5 bases). Here the CDR3 reads CASSTTLRGPNYGYTF. CDR3 coding DNA: TGTGCCAGCAGTACGACGCTCCGGGGCCCTAACTATGGCTACACCTTC.